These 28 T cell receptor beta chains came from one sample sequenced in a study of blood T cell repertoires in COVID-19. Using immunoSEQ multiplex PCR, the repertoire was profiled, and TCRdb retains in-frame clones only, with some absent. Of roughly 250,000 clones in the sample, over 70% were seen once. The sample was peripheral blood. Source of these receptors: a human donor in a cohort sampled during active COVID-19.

CDR3 coding DNA: TGTGCCAGCAGGGACAGGGTACGAGAAAAACTGTTTTTT. The encoded protein is CASRDRVREKLFF. This sequence joins TRBV12-3 or TRBV12-4 and TRBJ1-4; the match to TRBD1 covers 8 bases. J lost 8 bases, V lost 6 bases, and 5 bases had no gene match. The CDR3 length is 13 residues.

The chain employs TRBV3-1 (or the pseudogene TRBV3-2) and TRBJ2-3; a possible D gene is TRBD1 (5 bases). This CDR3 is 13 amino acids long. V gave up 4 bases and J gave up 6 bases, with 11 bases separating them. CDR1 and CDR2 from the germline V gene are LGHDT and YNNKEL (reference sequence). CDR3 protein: CASSRLPGDTQYF. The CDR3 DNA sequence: TGTGCCAGCAGCCGCCTGCCAGGGGATACGCAGTATTTT.

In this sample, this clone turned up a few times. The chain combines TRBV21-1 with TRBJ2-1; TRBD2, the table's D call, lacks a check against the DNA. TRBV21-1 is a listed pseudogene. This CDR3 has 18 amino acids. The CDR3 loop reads CASSKRTSGYVGRNEQFF. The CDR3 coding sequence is TGTGCCAGCAGCAAGAGGACTAGCGGGTACGTGGGGAGGAATGAGCAGTTCTTC.

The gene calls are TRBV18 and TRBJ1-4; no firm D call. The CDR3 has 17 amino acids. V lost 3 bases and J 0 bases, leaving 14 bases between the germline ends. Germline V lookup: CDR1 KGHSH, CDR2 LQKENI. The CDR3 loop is CASSPDIPQATNEKLFF. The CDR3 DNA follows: TGTGCCAGCTCACCGGATATACCGCAGGCAACTAATGAAAAACTGTTTTTT.

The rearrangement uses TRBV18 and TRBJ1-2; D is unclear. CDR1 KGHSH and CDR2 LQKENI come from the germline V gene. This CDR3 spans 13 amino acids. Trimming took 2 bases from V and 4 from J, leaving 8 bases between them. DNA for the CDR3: TGTGCCAGCTCACCAAGTTCCAGCTATGGCTACACCTTC. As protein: CASSPSSSYGYTF.

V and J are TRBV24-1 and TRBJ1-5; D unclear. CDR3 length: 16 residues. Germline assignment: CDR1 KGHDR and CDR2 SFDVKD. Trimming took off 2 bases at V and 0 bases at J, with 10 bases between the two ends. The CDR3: CATSDCQNYSNQPQHF. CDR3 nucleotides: TGTGCCACCAGTGATTGTCAGAACTATAGCAATCAGCCCCAGCATTTT.

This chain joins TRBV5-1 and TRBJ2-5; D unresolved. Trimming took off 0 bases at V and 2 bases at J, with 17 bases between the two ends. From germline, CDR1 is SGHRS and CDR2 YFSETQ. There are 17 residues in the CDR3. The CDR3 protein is CASSLGSSVASQETQYF. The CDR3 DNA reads TGCGCCAGCAGCTTGGGATCCTCCGTGGCTTCTCAAGAGACCCAGTACTTC.

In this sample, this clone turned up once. CDR3 coding DNA: TGTGCCAGCAGCTTAGGGTCCCAGGCGGGGACTGAAGCTTTCTTT. This sequence encodes CASSLGSQAGTEAFF. V is TRBV11-3 and J is TRBJ1-1; D not resolved. The CDR3 has 15 amino acids. V was clipped by 1 base and J by 5 bases, with 14 bases between them. Germline V gene sequence: CDR1 SGHNT, CDR2 YENEEA.

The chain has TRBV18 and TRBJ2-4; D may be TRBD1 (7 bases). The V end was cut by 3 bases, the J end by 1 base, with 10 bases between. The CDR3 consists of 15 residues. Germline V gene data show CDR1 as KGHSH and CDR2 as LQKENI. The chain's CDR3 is CASSPGGQAKNIQYF. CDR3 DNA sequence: TGTGCCAGCTCACCCGGGGGACAGGCCAAAAACATTCAGTACTTC.

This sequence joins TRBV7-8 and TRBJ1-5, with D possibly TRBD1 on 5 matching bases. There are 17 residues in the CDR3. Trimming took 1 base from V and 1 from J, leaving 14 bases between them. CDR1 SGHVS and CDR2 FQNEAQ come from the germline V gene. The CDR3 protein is CASSLVSGRGSNQPQHF. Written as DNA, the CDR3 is TGTGCCAGCAGCTTAGTTTCGGGGCGGGGGAGCAATCAGCCCCAGCATTTT.

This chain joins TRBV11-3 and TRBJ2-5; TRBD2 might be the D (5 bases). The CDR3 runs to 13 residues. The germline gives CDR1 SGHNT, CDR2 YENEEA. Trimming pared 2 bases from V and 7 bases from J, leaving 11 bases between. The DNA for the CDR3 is TGTGCCAGCAGCTTAATACTAGGTCGGACCCAGTACTTC. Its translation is CASSLILGRTQYF. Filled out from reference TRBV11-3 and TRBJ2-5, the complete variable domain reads EAGVVQSPRYKIIEKKQPVAFWCNPISGHNTLYWYLQNLGQGPELLIRYENEEAVDDSQLPKDRFSAERLKGVDSTLKIQPAELGDSAVYLCASSLILGRTQYFGPGTRLLVL.

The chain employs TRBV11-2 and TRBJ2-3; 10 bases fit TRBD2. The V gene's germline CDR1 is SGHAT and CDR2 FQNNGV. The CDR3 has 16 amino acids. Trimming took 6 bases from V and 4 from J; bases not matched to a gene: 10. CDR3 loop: CASRRHIAGGADTQYF. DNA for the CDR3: TGTGCCAGCAGGCGACACATAGCGGGAGGAGCAGATACGCAGTATTTT.

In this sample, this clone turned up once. CDR3 sequence (DNA): TGCGCCAGCAGCTCCGGGACAGGGGTCGTGAACACTGAAGCTTTCTTT. Translated: CASSSGTGVVNTEAFF. V and J are TRBV5-1 and TRBJ1-1, with 10 bases matching TRBD1. Trimming at V came to 3 bases and at J to 0 bases, leaving 5 bases not matched to a gene. This CDR3 spans 16 amino acids. The germline CDR1 and CDR2 sequences are SGHRS and YFSETQ.

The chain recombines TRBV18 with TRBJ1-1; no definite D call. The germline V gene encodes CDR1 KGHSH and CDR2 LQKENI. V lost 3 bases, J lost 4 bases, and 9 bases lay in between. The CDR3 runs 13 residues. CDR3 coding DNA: TGTGCCAGCTCACCTAAACAGACCACTGAAGCTTTCTTT. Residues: CASSPKQTTEAFF.

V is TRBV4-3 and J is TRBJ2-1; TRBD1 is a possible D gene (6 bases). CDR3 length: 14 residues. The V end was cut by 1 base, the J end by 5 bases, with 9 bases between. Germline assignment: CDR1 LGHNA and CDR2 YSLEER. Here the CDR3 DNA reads TGCGCCAGCAGCCAAGCAGGGGCCCACAATGAGCAGTTCTTC. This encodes CASSQAGAHNEQFF.

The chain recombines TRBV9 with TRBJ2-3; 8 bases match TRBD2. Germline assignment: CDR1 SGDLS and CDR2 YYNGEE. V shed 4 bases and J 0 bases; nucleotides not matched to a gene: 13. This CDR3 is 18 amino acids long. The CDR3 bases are TGTGCCAGCAGCCCGCGGGGAAATAGCGGGACGAGCACAGATACGCAGTATTTT. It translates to CASSPRGNSGTSTDTQYF.

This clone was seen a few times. CDR3 in amino acids: CASSTARQNQPQHF. The CDR3 nucleotides are TGTGCCAGCAGCACCGCGAGACAGAATCAGCCCCAGCATTTT. The chain links TRBV6-5 to TRBJ1-5; D may be TRBD1 (5 bases). The CDR3 length is 14 residues. Between the trimmed V and J ends, which lost 6 bases and 4 bases, there was a span of 13 bases. CDR1 and CDR2 from the germline V gene are MNHEY and SVGAGI.

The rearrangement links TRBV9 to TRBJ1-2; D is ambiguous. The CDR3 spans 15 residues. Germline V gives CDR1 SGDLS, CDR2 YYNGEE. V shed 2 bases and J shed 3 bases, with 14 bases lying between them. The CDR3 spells CASSVYSSADYGYTF. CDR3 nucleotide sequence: TGTGCCAGCAGCGTCTACAGCTCGGCTGACTATGGCTACACCTTC.

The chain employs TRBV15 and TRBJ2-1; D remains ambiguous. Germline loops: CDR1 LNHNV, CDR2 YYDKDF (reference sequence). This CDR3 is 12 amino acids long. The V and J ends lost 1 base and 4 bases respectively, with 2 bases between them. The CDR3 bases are TGTGCCACCAGCAGAGCGTACAATGAGCAGTTCTTC. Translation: CATSRAYNEQFF.

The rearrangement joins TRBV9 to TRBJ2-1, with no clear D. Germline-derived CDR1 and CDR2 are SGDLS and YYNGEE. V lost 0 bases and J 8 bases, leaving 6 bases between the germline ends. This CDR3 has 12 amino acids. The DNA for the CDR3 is TGTGCCAGCAGCGTAGCCTTCGATGAGCAGTTCTTC. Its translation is CASSVAFDEQFF.

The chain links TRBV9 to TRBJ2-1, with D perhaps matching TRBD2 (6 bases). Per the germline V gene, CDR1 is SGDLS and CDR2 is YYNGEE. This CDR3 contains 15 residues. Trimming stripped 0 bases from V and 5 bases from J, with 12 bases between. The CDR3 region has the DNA TGTGCCAGCAGCGTAGCGGGGAGGCAAAACAATGAGCAGTTCTTC. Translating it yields CASSVAGRQNNEQFF.

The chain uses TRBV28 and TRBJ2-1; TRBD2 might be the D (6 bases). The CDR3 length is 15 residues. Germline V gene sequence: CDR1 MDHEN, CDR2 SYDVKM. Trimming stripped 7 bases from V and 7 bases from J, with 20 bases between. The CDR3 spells CASTPLRGLRNEQFF. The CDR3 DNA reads TGTGCCAGCACCCCTCTTCGGGGACTTAGAAATGAGCAGTTCTTC. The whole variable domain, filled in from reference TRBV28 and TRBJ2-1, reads DVKVTQSSRYLVKRTGEKVFLECVQDMDHENMFWYRQDPGLGLRLIYFSYDVKMKEKGDIPEGYSVSREKKERFSLILESASTNQTSMYLCASTPLRGLRNEQFFGPGTRLTVL.

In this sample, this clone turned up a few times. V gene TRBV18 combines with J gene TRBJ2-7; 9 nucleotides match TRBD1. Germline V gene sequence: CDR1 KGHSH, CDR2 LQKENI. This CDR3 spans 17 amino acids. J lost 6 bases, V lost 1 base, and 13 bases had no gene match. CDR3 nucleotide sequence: TGTGCCAGCTCACCACTACCGATCACACAGGGGGCGGGCGAGCAGTACTTC. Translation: CASSPLPITQGAGEQYF.

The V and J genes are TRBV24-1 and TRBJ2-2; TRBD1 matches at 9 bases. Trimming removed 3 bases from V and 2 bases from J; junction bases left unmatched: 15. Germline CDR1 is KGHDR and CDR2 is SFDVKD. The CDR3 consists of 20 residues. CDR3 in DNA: TGTGCCACCAGTGATCCCCCCGGGACAGGGTCTCGGACTAACACCGGGGAGCTGTTTTTT. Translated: CATSDPPGTGSRTNTGELFF.

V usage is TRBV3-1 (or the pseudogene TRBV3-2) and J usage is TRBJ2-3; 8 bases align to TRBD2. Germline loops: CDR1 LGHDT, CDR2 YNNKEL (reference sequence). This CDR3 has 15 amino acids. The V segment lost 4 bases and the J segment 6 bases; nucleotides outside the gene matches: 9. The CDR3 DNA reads TGTGCCAGCAGCCCCCGGGGGGGCCCGAGGGATACGCAGTATTTT. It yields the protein CASSPRGGPRDTQYF.

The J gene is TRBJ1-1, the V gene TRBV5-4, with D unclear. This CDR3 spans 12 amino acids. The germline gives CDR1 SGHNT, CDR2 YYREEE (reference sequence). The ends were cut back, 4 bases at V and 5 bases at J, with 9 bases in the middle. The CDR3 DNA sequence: TGTGCCAGCAGCCCCCGGGGAACTGAAGCTTTCTTT. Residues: CASSPRGTEAFF.

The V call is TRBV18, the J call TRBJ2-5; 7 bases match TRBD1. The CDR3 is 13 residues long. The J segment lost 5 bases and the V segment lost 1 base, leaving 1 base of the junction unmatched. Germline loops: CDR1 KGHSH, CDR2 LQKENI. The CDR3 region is CASSPQQGETQYF. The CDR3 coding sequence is TGTGCCAGCTCACCACAACAGGGGGAGACCCAGTACTTC.

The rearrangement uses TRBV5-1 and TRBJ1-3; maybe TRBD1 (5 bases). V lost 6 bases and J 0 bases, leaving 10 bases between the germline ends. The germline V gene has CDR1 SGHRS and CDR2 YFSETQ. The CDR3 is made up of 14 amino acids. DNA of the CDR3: TGCGCCAGCAAGGACACGAGCTCTGGAAACACCATATATTTT. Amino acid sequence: CASKDTSSGNTIYF.